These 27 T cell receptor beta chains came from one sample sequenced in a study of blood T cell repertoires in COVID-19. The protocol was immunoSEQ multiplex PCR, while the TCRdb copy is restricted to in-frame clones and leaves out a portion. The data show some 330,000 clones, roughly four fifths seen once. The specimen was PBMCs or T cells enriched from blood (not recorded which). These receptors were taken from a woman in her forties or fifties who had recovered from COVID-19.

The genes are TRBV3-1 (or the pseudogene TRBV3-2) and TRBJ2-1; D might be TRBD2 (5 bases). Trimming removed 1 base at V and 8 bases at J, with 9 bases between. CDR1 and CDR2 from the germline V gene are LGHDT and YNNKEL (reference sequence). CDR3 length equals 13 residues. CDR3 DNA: TGTGCCAGCAGCCAAGCAGCGGCTCATGAGCAGTTCTTC. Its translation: CASSQAAAHEQFF.

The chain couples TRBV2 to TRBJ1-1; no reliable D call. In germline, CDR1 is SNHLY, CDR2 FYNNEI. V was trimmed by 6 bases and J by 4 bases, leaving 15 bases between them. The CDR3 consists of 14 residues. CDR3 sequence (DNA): TGTGCCAGCAGGACGCGCGGAGAGGGCACTGAAGCTTTCTTT. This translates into CASRTRGEGTEAFF. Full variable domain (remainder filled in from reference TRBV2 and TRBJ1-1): EPEVTQTPSHQVTQMGQEVILRCVPISNHLYFYWYRQILGQKVEFLVSFYNNEISEKSEIFDDQFSVERPDGSNFTLKIRSTKLEDSAMYFCASRTRGEGTEAFFGQGTRLTVV.

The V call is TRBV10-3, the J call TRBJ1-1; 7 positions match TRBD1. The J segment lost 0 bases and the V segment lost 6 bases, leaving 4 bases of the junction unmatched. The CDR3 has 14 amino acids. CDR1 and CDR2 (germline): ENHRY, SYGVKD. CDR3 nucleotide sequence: TGTGCCATCAGGGACGGGACAGTGAACACTGAAGCTTTCTTT. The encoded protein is CAIRDGTVNTEAFF.

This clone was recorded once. The CDR3 is CASSQDPPGGGNTGELFF. The DNA of the CDR3 is TGTGCCAGCAGCCAAGACCCCCCGGGCGGGGGGAACACCGGGGAGCTGTTTTTT. The V gene is TRBV3-1 (or the pseudogene TRBV3-2), the J gene TRBJ2-2; 7 bases match TRBD2. Germline loops: CDR1 LGHDT, CDR2 YNNKEL (reference sequence). There are 18 residues in the CDR3. V shed 0 bases, J shed 1 base, and the junction held 8 bases outside the gene matches.

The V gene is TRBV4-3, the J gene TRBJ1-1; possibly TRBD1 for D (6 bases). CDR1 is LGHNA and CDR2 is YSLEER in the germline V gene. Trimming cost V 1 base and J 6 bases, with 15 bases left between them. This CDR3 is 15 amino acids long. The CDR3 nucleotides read TGCGCCAGCAGCCAAGTGTTTCGGGCAGGGGCTGAAGCTTTCTTT. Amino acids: CASSQVFRAGAEAFF.

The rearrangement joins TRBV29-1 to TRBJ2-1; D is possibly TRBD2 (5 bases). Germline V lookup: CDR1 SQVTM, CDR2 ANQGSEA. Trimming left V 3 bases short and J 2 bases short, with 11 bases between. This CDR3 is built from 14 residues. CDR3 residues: CSVDRAATYNEQFF. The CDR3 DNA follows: TGCAGCGTTGACCGAGCGGCCACCTACAATGAGCAGTTCTTC.

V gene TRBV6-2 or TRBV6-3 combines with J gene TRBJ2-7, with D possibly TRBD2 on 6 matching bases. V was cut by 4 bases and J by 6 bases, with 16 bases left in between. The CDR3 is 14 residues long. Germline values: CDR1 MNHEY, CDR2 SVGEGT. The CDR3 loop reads CASSSGGDPGEQYF. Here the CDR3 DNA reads TGTGCCAGCAGTTCCGGAGGGGATCCTGGCGAGCAGTACTTC.

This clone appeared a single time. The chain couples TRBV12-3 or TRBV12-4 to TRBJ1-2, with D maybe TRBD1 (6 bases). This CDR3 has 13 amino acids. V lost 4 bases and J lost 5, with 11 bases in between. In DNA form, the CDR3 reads TGTGCCAGCAGTTCACAGGGAAAATATGGCTACACCTTC. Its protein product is CASSSQGKYGYTF.

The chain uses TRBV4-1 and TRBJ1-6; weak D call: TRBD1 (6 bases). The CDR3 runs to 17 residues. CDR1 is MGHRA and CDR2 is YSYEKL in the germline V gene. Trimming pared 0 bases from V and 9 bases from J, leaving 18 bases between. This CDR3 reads CASSQDTGEGTSSPLHF. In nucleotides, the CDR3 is TGCGCCAGCAGCCAAGATACCGGTGAGGGGACAAGTTCACCCCTCCACTTT.

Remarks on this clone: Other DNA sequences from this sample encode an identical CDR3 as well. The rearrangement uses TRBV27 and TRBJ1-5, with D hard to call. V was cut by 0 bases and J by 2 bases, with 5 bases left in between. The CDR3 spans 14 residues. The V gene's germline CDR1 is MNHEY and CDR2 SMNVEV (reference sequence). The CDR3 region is CASSLSGGNQPQHF. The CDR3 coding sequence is TGTGCCAGCAGTTTATCCGGGGGCAATCAGCCCCAGCATTTT.

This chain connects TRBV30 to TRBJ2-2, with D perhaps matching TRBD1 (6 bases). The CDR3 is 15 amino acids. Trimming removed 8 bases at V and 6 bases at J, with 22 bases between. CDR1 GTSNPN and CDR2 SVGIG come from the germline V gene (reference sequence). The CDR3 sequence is CARRAGQLRAGELFF. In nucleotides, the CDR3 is TGTGCCCGCCGGGCCGGACAGTTGAGGGCCGGGGAGCTGTTTTTT. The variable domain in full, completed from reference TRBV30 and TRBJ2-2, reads SQTIHQWPATLVQPVGSPLSLECTVEGTSNPNLYWYRQAAGRGLQLLFYSVGIGQISSEVPQNLSASRPQDRQFILSSKKLLLSDSGFYLCARRAGQLRAGELFFGEGSRLTVL.

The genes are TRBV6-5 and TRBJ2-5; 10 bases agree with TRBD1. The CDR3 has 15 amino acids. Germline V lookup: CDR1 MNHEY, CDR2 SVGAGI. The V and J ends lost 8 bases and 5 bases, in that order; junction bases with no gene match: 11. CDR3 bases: TGTGCCAGCGCCCTACTAGGGACAGGGGAGGAGACCCAGTACTTC. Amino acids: CASALLGTGEETQYF.

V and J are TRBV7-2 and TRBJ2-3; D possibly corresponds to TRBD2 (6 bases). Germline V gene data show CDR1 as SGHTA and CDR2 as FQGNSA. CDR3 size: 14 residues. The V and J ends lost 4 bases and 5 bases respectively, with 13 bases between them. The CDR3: CASSSGLFRDTQYF. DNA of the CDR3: TGTGCCAGCAGCTCCGGACTATTTCGAGATACGCAGTATTTT.

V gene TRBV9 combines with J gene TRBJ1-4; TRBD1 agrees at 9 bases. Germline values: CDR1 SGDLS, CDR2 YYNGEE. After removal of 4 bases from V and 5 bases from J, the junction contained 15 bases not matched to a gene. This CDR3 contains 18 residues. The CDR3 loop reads CASSPGEGQGLVNEKLFF. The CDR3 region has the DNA TGTGCCAGCAGCCCAGGAGAGGGACAGGGTCTGGTGAATGAAAAACTGTTTTTT.

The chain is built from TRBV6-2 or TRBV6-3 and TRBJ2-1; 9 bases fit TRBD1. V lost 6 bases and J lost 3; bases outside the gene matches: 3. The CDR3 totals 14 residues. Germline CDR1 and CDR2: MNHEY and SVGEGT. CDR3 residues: CASSRGQGYNEQFF. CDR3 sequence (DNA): TGTGCCAGCAGCCGGGGACAGGGCTACAATGAGCAGTTCTTC.

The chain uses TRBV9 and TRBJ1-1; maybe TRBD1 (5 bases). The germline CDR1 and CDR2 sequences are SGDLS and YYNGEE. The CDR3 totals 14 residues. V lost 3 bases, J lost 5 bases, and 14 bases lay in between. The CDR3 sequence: CASSDDPSGTEAFF. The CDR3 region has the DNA TGTGCCAGCAGCGATGACCCATCAGGGACTGAAGCTTTCTTT.

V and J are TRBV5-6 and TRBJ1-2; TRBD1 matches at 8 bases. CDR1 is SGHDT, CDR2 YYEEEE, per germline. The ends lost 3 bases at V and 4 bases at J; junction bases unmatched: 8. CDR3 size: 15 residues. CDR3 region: CASSSDRGSGYGYTF. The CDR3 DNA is TGTGCCAGCAGCTCAGACAGGGGAAGTGGCTATGGCTACACCTTC.

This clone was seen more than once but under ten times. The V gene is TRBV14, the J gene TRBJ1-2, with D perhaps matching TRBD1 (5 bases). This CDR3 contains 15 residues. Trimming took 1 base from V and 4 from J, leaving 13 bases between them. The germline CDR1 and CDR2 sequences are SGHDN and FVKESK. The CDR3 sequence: CASSQASRGSYGYTF. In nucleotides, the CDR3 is TGTGCCAGCAGCCAAGCAAGTCGGGGGTCCTATGGCTACACCTTC.

For the CDR3, the DNA is TGTGCCAGTAGTACCAACAGAAACTATGGCTACACCTTC. Its protein product is CASSTNRNYGYTF. The chain uses TRBV19 and TRBJ1-2; D gene uncertain. The CDR3 contains 13 residues. Germline V gene sequence: CDR1 LNHDA, CDR2 SQIVND (reference sequence). With 4 bases removed from V and 2 bases from J, the gap between germline ends came to 8 bases. Drawing the rest from reference TRBV19 and TRBJ1-2, the complete variable domain is DGGITQSPKYLFRKEGQNVTLSCEQNLNHDAMYWYRQDPGQGLRLIYYSQIVNDFQKGDIAEGYSVSREKKESFPLTVTSAQKNPTAFYLCASSTNRNYGYTFGSGTRLTVV.

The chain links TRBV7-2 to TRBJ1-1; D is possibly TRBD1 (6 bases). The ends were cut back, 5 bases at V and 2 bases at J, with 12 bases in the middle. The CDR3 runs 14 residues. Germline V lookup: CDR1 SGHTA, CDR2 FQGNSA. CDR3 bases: TGTGCCAGCAGCGTCGACAGGATTAACACTGAAGCTTTCTTT. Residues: CASSVDRINTEAFF.

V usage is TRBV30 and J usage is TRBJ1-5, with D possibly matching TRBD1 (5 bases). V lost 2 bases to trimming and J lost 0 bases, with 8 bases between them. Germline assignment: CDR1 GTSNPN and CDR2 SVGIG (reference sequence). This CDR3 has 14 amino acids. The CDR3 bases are TGTGCCTGGAGTACGGGACTTAGCAATCAGCCCCAGCATTTT. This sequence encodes CAWSTGLSNQPQHF. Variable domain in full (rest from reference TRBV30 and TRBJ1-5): SQTIHQWPATLVQPVGSPLSLECTVEGTSNPNLYWYRQAAGRGLQLLFYSVGIGQISSEVPQNLSASRPQDRQFILSSKKLLLSDSGFYLCAWSTGLSNQPQHFGDGTRLSIL.

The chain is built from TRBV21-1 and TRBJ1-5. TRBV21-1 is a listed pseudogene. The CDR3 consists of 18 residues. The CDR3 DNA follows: TGTGCCAGCAGCAAAGCGCGGGGGGCCAGGGCGAGAAATCAGCCCCAGCATTTT. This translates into CASSKARGARARNQPQHF.

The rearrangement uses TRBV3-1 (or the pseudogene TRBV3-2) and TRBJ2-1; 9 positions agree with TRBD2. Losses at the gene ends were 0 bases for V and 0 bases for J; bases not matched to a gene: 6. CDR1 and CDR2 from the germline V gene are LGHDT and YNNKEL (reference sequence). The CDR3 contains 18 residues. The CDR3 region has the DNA TGTGCCAGCAGCCAAGATTTGGGTAGCGGGAGCTCCTACAATGAGCAGTTCTTC. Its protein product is CASSQDLGSGSSYNEQFF.

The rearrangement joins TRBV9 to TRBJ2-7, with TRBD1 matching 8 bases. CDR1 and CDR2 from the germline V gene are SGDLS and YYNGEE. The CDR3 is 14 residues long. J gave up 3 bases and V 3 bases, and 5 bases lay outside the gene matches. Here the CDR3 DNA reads TGTGCCAGCAGCGCGACAGGGGCCGACTACGAGCAGTACTTC. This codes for CASSATGADYEQYF. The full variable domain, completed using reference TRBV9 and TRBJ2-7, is DSGVTQTPKHLITATGQRVTLRCSPRSGDLSVYWYQQSLDQGLQFLIQYYNGEERAKGNILERFSAQQFPDLHSELNLSSLELGDSALYFCASSATGADYEQYFGPGTRLTVT.

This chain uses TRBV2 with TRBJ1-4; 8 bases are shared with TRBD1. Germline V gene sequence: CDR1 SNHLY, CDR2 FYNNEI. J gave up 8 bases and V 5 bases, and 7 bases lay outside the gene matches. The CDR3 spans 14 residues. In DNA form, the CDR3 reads TGTGCCAGCAGTACAGGGGGTACGGGGGAAAAACTGTTTTTT. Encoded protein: CASSTGGTGEKLFF.

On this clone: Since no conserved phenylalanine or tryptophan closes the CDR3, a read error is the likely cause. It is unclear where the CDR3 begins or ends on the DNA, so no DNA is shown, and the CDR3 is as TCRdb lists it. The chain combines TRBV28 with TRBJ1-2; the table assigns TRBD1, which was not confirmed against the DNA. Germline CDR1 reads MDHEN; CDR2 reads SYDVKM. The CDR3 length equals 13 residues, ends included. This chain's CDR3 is CASSLIGGVGSTL.

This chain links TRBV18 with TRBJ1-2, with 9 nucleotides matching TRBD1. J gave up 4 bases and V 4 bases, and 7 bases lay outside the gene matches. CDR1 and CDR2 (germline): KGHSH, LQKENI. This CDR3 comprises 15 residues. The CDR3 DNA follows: TGTGCCAGCTCACGCGAGGACAGGGGAAGCTATGGCTACACCTTC. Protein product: CASSREDRGSYGYTF.